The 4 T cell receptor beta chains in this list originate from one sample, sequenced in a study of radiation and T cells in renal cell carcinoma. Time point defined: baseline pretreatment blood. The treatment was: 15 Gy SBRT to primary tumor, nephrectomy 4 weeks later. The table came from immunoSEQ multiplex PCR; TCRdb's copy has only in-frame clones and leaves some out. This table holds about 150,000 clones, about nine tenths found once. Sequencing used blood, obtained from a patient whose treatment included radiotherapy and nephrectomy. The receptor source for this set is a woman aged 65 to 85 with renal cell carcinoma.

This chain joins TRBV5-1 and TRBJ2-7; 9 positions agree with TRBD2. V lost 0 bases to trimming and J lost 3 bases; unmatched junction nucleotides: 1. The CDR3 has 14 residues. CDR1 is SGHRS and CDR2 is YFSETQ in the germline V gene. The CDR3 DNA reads TGCGCCAGCAGCTTGGGGACTAGCGTCTACGAGCAGTACTTC. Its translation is CASSLGTSVYEQYF.

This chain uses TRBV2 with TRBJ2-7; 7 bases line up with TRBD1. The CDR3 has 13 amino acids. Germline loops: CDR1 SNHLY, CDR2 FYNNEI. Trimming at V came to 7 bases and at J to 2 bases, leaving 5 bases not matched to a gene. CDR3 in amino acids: CASTTGLTYEQYF. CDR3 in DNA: TGTGCCAGCACGACAGGGCTCACCTACGAGCAGTACTTC. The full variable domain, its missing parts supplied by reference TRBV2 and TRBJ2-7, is EPEVTQTPSHQVTQMGQEVILRCVPISNHLYFYWYRQILGQKVEFLVSFYNNEISEKSEIFDDQFSVERPDGSNFTLKIRSTKLEDSAMYFCASTTGLTYEQYFGPGTRLTVT.

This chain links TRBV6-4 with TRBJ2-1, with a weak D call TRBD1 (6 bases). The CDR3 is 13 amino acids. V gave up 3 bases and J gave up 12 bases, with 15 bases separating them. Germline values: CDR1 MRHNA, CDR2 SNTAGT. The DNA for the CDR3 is TGTGCCAGCAGTGAACTCAGGGGCCTGGGGCAGTTCTTC. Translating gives CASSELRGLGQFF.

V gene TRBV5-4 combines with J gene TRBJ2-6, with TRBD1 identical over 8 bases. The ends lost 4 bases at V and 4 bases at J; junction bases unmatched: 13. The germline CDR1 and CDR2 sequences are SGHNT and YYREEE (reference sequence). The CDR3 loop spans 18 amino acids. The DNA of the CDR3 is TGTGCCAGCAGCCACAAGAAAACAGGGGGATCCGGGGCCAACGTCCTGACTTTC. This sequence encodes CASSHKKTGGSGANVLTF.